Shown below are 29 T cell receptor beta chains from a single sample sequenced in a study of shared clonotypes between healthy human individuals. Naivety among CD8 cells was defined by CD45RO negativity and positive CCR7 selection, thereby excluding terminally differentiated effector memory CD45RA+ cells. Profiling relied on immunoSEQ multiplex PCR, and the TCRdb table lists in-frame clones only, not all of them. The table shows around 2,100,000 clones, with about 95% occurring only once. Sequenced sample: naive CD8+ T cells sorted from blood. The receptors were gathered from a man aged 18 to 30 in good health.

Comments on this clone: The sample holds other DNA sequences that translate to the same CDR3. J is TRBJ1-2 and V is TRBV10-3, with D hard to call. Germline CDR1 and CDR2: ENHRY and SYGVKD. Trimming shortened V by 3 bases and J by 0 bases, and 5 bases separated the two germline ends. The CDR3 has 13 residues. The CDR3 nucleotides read TGTGCCATCAGTGAATCATCTAACTATGGCTACACCTTC. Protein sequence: CAISESSNYGYTF.

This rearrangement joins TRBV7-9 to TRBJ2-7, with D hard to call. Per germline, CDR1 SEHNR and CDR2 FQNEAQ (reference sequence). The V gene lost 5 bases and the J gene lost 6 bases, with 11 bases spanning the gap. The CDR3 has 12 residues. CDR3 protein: CASSHRATEQYF. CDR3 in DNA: TGTGCCAGCAGCCACCGGGCTACCGAGCAGTACTTC.

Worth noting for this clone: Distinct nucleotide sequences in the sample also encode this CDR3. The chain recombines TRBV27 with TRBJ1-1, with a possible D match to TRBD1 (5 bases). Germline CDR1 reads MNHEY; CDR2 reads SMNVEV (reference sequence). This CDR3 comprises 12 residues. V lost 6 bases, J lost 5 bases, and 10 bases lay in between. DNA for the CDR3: TGTGCCAGCAGCCCGGGGGGTACTGAAGCTTTCTTT. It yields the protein CASSPGGTEAFF.

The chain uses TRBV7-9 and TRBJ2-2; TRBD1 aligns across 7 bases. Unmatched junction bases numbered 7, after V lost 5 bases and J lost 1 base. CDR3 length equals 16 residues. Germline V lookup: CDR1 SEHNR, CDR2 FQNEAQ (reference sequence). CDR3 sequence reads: CASSPTGTENTGELFF. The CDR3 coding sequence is TGTGCCAGCAGCCCTACCGGGACAGAGAACACCGGGGAGCTGTTTTTT. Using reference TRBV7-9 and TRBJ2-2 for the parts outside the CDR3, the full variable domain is DTGVSQNPRHKITKRGQNVTFRCDPISEHNRLYWYRQTLGQGPEFLTYFQNEAQLEKSRLLSDRFSAERPKGSFSTLEIQRTEQGDSAMYLCASSPTGTENTGELFFGEGSRLTVL.

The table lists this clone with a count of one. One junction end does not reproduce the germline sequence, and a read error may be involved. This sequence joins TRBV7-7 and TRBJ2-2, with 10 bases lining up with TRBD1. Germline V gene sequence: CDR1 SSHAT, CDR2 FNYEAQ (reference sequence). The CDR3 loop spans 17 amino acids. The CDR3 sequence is CASSQTRDRGLRGELFF. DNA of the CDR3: TGTGCTAGCAGCCAAACCCGGGACAGGGGACTACGAGGAGAGCTGTTTTTT.

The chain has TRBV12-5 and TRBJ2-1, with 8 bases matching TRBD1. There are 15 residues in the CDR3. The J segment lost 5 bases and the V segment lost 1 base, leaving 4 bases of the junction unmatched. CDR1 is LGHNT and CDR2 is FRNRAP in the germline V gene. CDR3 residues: CASGLAGGRDNEQFF. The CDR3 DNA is TGTGCTAGTGGTTTGGCAGGGGGCAGAGACAATGAGCAGTTCTTC.

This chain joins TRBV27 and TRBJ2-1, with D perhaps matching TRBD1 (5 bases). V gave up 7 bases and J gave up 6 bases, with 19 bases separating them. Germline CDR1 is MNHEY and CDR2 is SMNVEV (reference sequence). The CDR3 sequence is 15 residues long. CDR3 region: CASTRQSADRNEQFF. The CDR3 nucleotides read TGTGCCAGCACTAGACAGTCGGCAGACCGCAATGAGCAGTTCTTC.

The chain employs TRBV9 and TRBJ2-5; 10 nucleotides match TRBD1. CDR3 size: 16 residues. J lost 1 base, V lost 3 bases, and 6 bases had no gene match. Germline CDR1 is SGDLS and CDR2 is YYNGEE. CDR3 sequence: CASSAPGQGLQETQYF. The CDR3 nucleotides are TGTGCCAGCAGCGCCCCGGGACAGGGGCTCCAAGAGACCCAGTACTTC. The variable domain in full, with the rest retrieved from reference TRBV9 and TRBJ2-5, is DSGVTQTPKHLITATGQRVTLRCSPRSGDLSVYWYQQSLDQGLQFLIQYYNGEERAKGNILERFSAQQFPDLHSELNLSSLELGDSALYFCASSAPGQGLQETQYFGPGTRLLVL.

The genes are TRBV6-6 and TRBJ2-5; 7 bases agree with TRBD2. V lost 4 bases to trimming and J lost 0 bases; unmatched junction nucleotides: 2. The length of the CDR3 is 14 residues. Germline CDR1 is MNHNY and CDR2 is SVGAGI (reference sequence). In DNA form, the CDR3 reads TGTGCCAGCAGTTCCGGACTAGACCAAGAGACCCAGTACTTC. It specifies CASSSGLDQETQYF.

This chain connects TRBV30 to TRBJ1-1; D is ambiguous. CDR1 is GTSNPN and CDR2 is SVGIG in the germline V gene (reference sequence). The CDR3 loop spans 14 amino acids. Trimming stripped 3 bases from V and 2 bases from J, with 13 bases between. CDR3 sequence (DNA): TGTGCCTGGAGGGCCGGCTCCTTCAACACTGAAGCTTTCTTT. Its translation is CAWRAGSFNTEAFF.

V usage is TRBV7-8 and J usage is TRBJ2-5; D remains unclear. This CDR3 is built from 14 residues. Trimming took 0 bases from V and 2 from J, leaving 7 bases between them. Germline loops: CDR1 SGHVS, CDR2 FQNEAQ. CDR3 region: CASSLASSQETQYF. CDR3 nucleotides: TGTGCCAGCAGCTTAGCGAGCAGTCAAGAGACCCAGTACTTC.

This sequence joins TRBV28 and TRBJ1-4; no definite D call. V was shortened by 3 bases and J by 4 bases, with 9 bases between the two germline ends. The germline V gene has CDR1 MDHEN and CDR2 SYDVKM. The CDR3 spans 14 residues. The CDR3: CASSFAGDNEKLFF. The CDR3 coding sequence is TGTGCCAGCAGTTTTGCCGGGGATAATGAAAAACTGTTTTTT.

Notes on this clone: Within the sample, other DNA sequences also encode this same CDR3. The DNA for the CDR3 is TGCAGCGTTGAAGGGAGCTCCTACAATGAGCAGTTCTTC. Its protein is CSVEGSSYNEQFF. This chain joins TRBV29-1 and TRBJ2-1; D unresolved. V was pared by 1 base and J by 0 bases, with 4 bases between. This CDR3 contains 13 residues. Germline values: CDR1 SQVTM, CDR2 ANQGSEA.

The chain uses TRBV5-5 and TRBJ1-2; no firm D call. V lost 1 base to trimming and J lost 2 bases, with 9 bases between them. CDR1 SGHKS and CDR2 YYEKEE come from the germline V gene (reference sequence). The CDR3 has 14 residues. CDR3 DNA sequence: TGTGCCAGCAGCTTGTTTGAACAAAACTATGGCTACACCTTC. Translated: CASSLFEQNYGYTF.

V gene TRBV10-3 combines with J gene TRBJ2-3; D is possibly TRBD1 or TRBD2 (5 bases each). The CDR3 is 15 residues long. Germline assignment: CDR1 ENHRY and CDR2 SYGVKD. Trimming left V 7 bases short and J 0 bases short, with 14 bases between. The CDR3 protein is CAITSGWGSTDTQYF. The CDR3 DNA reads TGTGCCATCACCTCTGGTTGGGGGAGCACAGATACGCAGTATTTT.

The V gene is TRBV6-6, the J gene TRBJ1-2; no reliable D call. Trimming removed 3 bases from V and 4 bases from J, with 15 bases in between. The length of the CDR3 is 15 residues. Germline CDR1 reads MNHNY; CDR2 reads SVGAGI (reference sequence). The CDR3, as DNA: TGTGCCAGCAGTTATCTGGGGATTACTGGCTATGGCTACACCTTC. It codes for CASSYLGITGYGYTF.

The CDR3 DNA sequence: TGCGCCAGCAGTCGGGACAGGGTCAATGAGCAGTTCTTC. Protein sequence: CASSRDRVNEQFF. The genes are TRBV10-2 and TRBJ2-1; 9 nucleotides line up with TRBD1. The CDR3 consists of 13 residues. The V and J ends lost 5 bases and 6 bases, in that order; junction bases with no gene match: 2. CDR1 WSHSY and CDR2 SAAADI come from the germline V gene.

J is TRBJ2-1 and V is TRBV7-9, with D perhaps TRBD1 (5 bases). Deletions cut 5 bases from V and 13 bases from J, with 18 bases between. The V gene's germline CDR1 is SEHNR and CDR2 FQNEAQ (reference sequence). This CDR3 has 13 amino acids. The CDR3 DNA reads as TGTGCCAGCAGCCCCAATATACAGGCGCCCCAGTTCTTC. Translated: CASSPNIQAPQFF.

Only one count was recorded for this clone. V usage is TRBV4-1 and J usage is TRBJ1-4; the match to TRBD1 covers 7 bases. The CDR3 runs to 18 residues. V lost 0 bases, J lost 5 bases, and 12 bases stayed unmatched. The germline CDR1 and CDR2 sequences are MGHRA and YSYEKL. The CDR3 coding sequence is TGCGCCAGCAGCCAAGAAAGTAGTAAGACAGGGCTAAATGAAAAACTGTTTTTT. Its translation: CASSQESSKTGLNEKLFF.

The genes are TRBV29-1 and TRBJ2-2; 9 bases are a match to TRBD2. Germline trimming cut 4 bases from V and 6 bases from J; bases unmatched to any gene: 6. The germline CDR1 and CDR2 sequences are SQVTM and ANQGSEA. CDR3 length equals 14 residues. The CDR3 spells CSVGSSGRSGELFF. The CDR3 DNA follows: TGCAGCGTTGGAAGTAGCGGGAGATCCGGGGAGCTGTTTTTT.

In nucleotides, the CDR3 is TGTGCCAGCAGCTCCTCCGAGCGGTCCTCTGGGGAGCAGTACTTC. This encodes CASSSSERSSGEQYF. The chain is built from TRBV13 and TRBJ2-7, with a possible D match to TRBD2 (5 bases). The CDR3 is made up of 15 amino acids. The germline gives CDR1 PRHDT, CDR2 FYEKMQ (reference sequence). With 4 bases removed from V and 7 bases from J, the gap between germline ends came to 20 bases.

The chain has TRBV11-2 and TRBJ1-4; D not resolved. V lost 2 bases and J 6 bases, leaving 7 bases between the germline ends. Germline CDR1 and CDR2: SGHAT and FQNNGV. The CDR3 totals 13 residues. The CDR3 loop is CASSLSPDEKLFF. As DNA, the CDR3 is TGTGCCAGCAGCTTATCCCCCGATGAAAAACTGTTTTTT.

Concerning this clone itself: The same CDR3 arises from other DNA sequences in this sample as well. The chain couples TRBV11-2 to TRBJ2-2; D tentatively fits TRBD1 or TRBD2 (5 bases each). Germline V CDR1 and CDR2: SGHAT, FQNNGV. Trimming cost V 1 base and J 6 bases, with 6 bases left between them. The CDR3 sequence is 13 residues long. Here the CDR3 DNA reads TGTGCCAGCAGCTTAGGGGGGTCCGGGGAGCTGTTTTTT. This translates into CASSLGGSGELFF.

The CDR3 loop is CASSQGPGLAGSIEQYF. CDR3 in DNA: TGCGCCAGCAGCCAAGGTCCCGGACTAGCGGGTAGTATCGAGCAGTACTTC. This chain joins TRBV4-1 and TRBJ2-7; 11 bases are a match to TRBD2. V dropped 1 base and J dropped 6; count of bases not matched to a gene: 11. The CDR3 loop spans 17 amino acids. Per the germline V gene, CDR1 is MGHRA and CDR2 is YSYEKL.

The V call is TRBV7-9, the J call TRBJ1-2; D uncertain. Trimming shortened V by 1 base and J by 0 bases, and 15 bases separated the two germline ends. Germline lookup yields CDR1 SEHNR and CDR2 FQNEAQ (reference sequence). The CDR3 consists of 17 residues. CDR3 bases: TGTGCCAGCAGCTTAGGTTTGTCGTCAGGAGCTAACTATGGCTACACCTTC. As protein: CASSLGLSSGANYGYTF.

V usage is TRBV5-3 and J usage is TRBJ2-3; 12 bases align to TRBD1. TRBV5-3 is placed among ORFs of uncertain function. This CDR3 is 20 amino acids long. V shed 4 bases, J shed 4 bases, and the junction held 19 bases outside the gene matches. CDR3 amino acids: CARSTRRPGQGAEWADTQYF. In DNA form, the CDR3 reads TGTGCCAGAAGCACACGACGTCCGGGACAGGGGGCTGAGTGGGCAGATACGCAGTATTTT.

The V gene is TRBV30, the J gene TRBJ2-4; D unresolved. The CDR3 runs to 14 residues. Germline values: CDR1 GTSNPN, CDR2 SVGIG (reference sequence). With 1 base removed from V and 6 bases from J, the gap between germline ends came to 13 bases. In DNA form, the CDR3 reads TGTGCCTGGAGTGCCAGCGTAATCCTAAACATTCAGTACTTC. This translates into CAWSASVILNIQYF.

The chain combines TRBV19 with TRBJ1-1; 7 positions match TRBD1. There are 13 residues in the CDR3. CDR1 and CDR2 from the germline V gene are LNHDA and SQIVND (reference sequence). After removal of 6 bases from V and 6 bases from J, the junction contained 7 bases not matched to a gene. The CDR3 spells CASRVQGLAEAFF. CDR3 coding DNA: TGTGCCAGTAGGGTACAGGGGTTAGCTGAAGCTTTCTTT. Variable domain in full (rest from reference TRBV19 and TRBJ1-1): DGGITQSPKYLFRKEGQNVTLSCEQNLNHDAMYWYRQDPGQGLRLIYYSQIVNDFQKGDIAEGYSVSREKKESFPLTVTSAQKNPTAFYLCASRVQGLAEAFFGQGTRLTVV.

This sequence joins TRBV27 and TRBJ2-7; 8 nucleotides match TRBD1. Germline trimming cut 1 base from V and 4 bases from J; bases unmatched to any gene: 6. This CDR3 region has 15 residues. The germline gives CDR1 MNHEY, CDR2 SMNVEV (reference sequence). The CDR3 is CASSLWAGGAYEQYF. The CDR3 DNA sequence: TGTGCCAGCAGTTTATGGGCAGGGGGCGCGTACGAGCAGTACTTC.